The entry that follows covers one T cell receptor (beta chain) sequence. What it recognizes is unknown. Germline V lookup: CDR1 LNHDA, CDR2 SQIVND (reference sequence). V lost 4 bases and J lost 0; bases outside the gene matches: 3. The CDR3 contains 14 residues. The time point: newly diagnosed GD, antithyroid drugs for less than 3 months. Following extraction of RNA from PBMCs, that RNA was used to make the TCR library. The sample originates from a study of regulatory T cells in long-lasting Graves disease. Study observations and caveats: When disease was persistent, TRBV28, TRBJ1-2 and TRBJ2-5 were the favored segments.

Arm-PCR of CDR3 regions and iRepertoire HTBI primers were used to build TCR beta libraries. One entry per CDR3 protein, called by TCRdb with MiXCR from the multiplex PCR reads. The sample has 500,000 or so distinct CDR3 sequences; under 20% are singletons. The same sample was also used in a study of T cells in Graves' hyperthyroidism and ophthalmopathy.

This clonotype was sampled from a man in his forties or fifties with Graves disease. The sequencing here drew on peripheral blood mononuclear cells (PBMCs), taken at new diagnosis, from a patient treated with antithyroid drugs. V is TRBV19 and J is TRBJ2-7; 7 positions agree with TRBD2. The CDR3 loop is CASSTQRGSYEQYF. In DNA form, the CDR3 reads TGTGCCAGTAGTACCCAGCGGGGCTCCTACGAGCAGTACTTC. The whole variable domain, remainder taken from reference TRBV19 and TRBJ2-7, is DGGITQSPKYLFRKEGQNVTLSCEQNLNHDAMYWYRQDPGQGLRLIYYSQIVNDFQKGDIAEGYSVSREKKESFPLTVTSAQKNPTAFYLCASSTQRGSYEQYFGPGTRLTVT.